This TCR beta chain was recorded in a study of long-term antiretroviral therapy in people with HIV. The germline V and J ends were trimmed by 1 base and 4 bases, with 7 bases remaining between them. CDR3 length equals 13 residues. Germline values: CDR1 LGHNT, CDR2 FRNRAP. Researchers report immunoSEQ v3.0 was run at survey level. For each individual sample, sequencing targeted about 35,000-55,000 T-cell genomes. Assay: immunoSEQ multiplex PCR; the TCRdb copy retains only in-frame clones and omits some. The sample lists roughly 25,000 clones; approximately 80% were seen once. With respect to this clone: Its target is unknown.

Overall study findings and caveats: Controls had broader CDR3 length ranges than HIV repertoires did.

The starting material was unsorted PBMCs, obtained 0.7 years before starting antiretroviral therapy. The chain employs TRBV12-5 and TRBJ1-2, with D tentatively TRBD1 (5 bases). This sequence was found in a man aged 25-45 years with HIV. CDR3 sequence (DNA): TGTGCTAGTGGTTTGGAGACAGTCTATGGCTACACCTTC. It yields the protein CASGLETVYGYTF.